The rows below give T cell receptor beta chains drawn from one sample of a study of neurological immune-mediated disorders. TCRdb processed the 5' RACE reads anew with MiXCR; each CDR3 protein has one entry. Of about 62,000 distinct CDR3 sequences in the sample, about 3.7% were seen once. Sequenced input: PBMCs. These receptors were obtained from a woman aged 45-59 years with multiple sclerosis. CDR3s include the opening cysteine and the closing phenylalanine or tryptophan. Each record gives: CDR3 protein, CDR3 DNA, clone size, V gene, D gene, J gene. D genes are given only for firm matches. Some rows have no size entry. The others give once, few or many, or a class for an expanded clone.

CASSVGENTEAFF TGTGCCAGCAGCGTGGGGGAGAACACTGAAGCTTTCTTT many TRBV9 NA TRBJ1-1
CATSPQAMGDSPLHF TGTGCCACCAGTCCCCAGGCCATGGGGGATTCACCCCTCCACTTT many TRBV15 NA TRBJ1-6
CASSEGFPRGHYGYTF TGTGCCAGCAGTGAAGGCTTTCCCAGAGGTCACTATGGCTACACCTTC few TRBV2 NA TRBJ1-2
CASSLTTVGARFF TGTGCCAGCAGTCTTACTACGGTCGGAGCTCGGTTCTTC few TRBV6-5 NA TRBJ2-1
CSARNTGGNSYEQYF TGCAGTGCTAGAAACACTGGGGGAAACTCCTACGAGCAGTACTTC many TRBV20-1 NA TRBJ2-7
CASSQDTGGPLETQYF TGTGCCAGCAGCCAAGATACGGGCGGCCCCCTGGAGACCCAGTACTTC many TRBV3-1 NA TRBJ2-5
CASSAQGASYNEQFF TGTGCCAGCAGCGCACAGGGGGCGTCCTACAATGAGCAGTTCTTC many TRBV5-4 TRBD1 TRBJ2-1
CASSLTNTGAEQYF TGCGCCAGCAGCTTAACAAATACAGGGGCCGAGCAGTACTTC NA TRBV5-1 TRBD1 TRBJ2-7
CSARDETARYSNQPQHF TGCAGTGCTAGAGATGAAACCGCCCGATATAGCAATCAGCCCCAGCATTTT many TRBV20-1 NA TRBJ1-5
CSARDLRDRGNEQFF TGCAGTGCTAGAGATCTAAGGGACAGGGGCAATGAGCAGTTCTTC many TRBV20-1 TRBD1 TRBJ2-1
CSVDLGGSTNEKLFF TGCAGCGTTGATCTTGGGGGTTCAACTAATGAAAAACTGTTTTTT many TRBV29-1 NA TRBJ1-4
CASSYAGTSYGYTF TGTGCCAGCAGTTACGCAGGGACGAGCTATGGCTACACCTTC many TRBV6-2/TRBV6-3 NA TRBJ1-2
CSARVPVAGGPGETQYF TGCAGTGCTAGAGTTCCCGTAGCGGGAGGGCCTGGTGAGACCCAGTACTTC many TRBV20-1 TRBD2 TRBJ2-5
CSAFGGTSYEQYF TGCAGTGCTTTCGGTGGGACCTCCTACGAGCAGTACTTC many TRBV20-1 NA TRBJ2-7